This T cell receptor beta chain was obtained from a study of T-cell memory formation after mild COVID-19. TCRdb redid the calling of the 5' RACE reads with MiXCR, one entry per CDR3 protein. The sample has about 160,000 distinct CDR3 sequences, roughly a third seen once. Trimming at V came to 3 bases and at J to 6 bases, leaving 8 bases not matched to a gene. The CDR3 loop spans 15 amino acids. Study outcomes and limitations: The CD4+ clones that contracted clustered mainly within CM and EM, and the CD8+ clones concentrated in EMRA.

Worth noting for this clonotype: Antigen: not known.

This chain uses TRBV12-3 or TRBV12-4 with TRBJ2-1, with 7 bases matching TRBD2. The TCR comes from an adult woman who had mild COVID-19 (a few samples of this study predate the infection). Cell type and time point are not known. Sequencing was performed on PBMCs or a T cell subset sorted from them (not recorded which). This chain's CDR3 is CASSLGAGRFNEQFF. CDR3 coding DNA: TGTGCCAGCAGTTTGGGAGCGGGGAGATTCAATGAGCAGTTCTTC.